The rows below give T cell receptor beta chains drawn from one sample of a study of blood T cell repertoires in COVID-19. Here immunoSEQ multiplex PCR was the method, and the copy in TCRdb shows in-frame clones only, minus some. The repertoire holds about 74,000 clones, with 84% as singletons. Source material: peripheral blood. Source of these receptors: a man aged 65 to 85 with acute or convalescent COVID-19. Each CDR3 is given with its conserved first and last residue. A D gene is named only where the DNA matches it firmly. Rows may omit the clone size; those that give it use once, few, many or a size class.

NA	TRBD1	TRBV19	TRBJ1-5	CASSLQTGARGQPQHF	TGTGCCAGTAGTCTACAGACAGGGGCCAGGGGGCAGCCCCAGCATTTT
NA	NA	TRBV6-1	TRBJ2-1	CASSEGLALYNEQFF	TGTGCCAGCAGTGAGGGCCTAGCCCTATACAATGAGCAGTTCTTC
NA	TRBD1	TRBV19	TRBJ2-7	CASSIEGTGPSSYEQYF	TGTGCCAGTAGTATAGAAGGGACAGGGCCCAGCTCCTACGAGCAGTACTTC
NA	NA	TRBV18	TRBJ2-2	CASSPAGQLTGELFF	TGTGCCAGCTCACCGGCGGGACAGCTCACCGGGGAGCTGTTTTTT
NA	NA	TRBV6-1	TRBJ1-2	CASSEQGGANYGYTF	TGTGCCAGCAGTGAACAGGGCGGCGCTAACTATGGCTACACCTTC
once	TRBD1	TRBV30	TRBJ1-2	CAWSVQGAGGYTF	TGTGCCTGGAGTGTACAGGGGGCGGGTGGCTACACCTTC
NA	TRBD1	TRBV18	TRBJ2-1	CASSPPGDRAYNEQFF	TGTGCCAGCTCACCACCGGGGGACAGGGCCTACAATGAGCAGTTCTTC
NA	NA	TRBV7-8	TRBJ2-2	CASSLRGALGGELFF	TGTGCCAGCAGCTTACGGGGGGCGTTGGGCGGGGAGCTGTTTTTT
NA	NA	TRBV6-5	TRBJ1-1	CASSRDWKGGTEAFF	TGTGCCAGCAGTCGGGACTGGAAGGGAGGAACTGAAGCTTTCTTT
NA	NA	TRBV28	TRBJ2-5	CASSLSPSQETQYF	TGTGCCAGCAGTTTATCCCCCTCCCAAGAGACCCAGTACTTC
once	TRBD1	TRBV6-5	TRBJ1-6	CASRWTGGRYSPLHF	TGTGCCAGCAGGTGGACAGGGGGCAGGTATTCACCCCTCCACTTT
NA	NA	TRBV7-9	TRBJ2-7	CASSPLNEQYF	TGTGCCAGCAGCCCTTTAAACGAGCAGTACTTC
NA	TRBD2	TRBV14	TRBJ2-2	CASSQEIAGVMAGELFF	TGTGCCAGCAGCCAAGAGATAGCGGGAGTAATGGCCGGGGAGCTGTTTTTT
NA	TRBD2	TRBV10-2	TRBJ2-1	CASTPSGHSYNEQFF	TGCGCCAGCACTCCTAGCGGACACTCCTACAATGAGCAGTTCTTC
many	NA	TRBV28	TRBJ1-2	CASSFRGTVTYGYTF	TGTGCCAGCAGTTTTAGGGGGACGGTTACCTATGGCTACACCTTC
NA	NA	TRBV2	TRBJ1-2	CASRDLAVNYGYTF	TGTGCCAGCAGAGATCTGGCGGTGAACTATGGCTACACCTTC
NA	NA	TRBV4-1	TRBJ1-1	CASSQDLVVRAFF	TGCGCCAGCAGCCAAGATCTGGTGGTGAGGGCTTTCTTT
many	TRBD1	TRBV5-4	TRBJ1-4	CASSLPGGGEKLFF	TGTGCCAGCAGCTTGCCAGGGGGTGGTGAAAAACTGTTTTTT